Listed below are T cell receptor beta chains from one sample, sequenced in a study of OX40 agonist ivuxolimab in advanced cancers. TCRdb keeps only in-frame clones here, not all; method: immunoSEQ multiplex PCR. The data show about 88,000 clones, 70% to 85% seen once. This specimen was CD4+ or CD8+ T cells sorted from blood, taken in a trial of the OX40 agonist ivuxolimab. All receptors derive from an adult with an advanced solid tumor such as melanoma, head and neck, liver or kidney cancer. Each CDR3 is given with its conserved first and last residue. A D gene is named only where the DNA matches it firmly. Size values are once, few and many counts, or a class for expanded clones, and some rows have none.

>TRBV7-6|-|TRBJ2-1|-
TGTGCCAGCAGCTCCGGAGGGTATAATGAGCAGTTCTTC
CASSSGGYNEQFF
>TRBV9|-|TRBJ1-3|-
TGTGCCAGCAGCCCGCAGGGAGGGGCCGCCTCTGGAAACACCATATATTTT
CASSPQGGAASGNTIYF
>TRBV7-2|-|TRBJ2-3|-
TGTGCCAGCAGCTTCCTCGGGGGAAGAGATACGCAGTATTTT
CASSFLGGRDTQYF
>TRBV12-2|-|TRBJ2-1|few
TGTGCAAGTCGCTTATATACTAGCCGGACCTGGCAGTTCTTC
CASRLYTSRTWQFF
>TRBV27|TRBD2|TRBJ2-1|-
TGTGCCAGCAGTTTATCGTTAGCGGGAGTGAATGAGCAGTTCTTC
CASSLSLAGVNEQFF
>TRBV19|-|TRBJ1-5|few
TGTGCCAGTACCCAGGGCGGGGGATCTCGGGTGAGCAATCAGCCCCAGCATTTT
CASTQGGGSRVSNQPQHF
>TRBV11-3|-|TRBJ1-1|-
TGTGCCAGCAGCTTAGATCTTCGACGTGAAGCTTTCTTT
CASSLDLRREAFF
>TRBV27|TRBD1|TRBJ2-1|-
TGTGCCAGCAGTTCCTCCGGGACAGGGATGAGCACTGAGCAGTTCTTC
CASSSSGTGMSTEQFF
>TRBV25-1|-|TRBJ2-7|-
TGTGCCAGCACCGGGCCTTTGTGGACCTACGAGCAGTACTTC
CASTGPLWTYEQYF
>TRBV11-3|-|TRBJ2-7|once
TGTGCCAGCAGCTTAGGGGTGGAGGATGGTGAGTACTTC
CASSLGVEDGEYF
>TRBV5-6|-|TRBJ2-1|-
TGTGCCAGCACGGGCGGTGTCTCCTACAATGAGCAGTTCTTC
CASTGGVSYNEQFF
>TRBV30|TRBD1|TRBJ2-2|-
TGTGCCTGGAGCGGTCAGGGGGCCGGGGAGCTGTTTTTT
CAWSGQGAGELFF
>TRBV28|TRBD2|TRBJ2-7|-
TGTGCCAGCAGTTTGGGCCTAGCGGGCATTTACGAGCAGTACTTC
CASSLGLAGIYEQYF
>TRBV19|-|TRBJ2-1|-
TGTGCCAGTAGTATAGGCCAGGGCTACAATGAGCAGTTCTTC
CASSIGQGYNEQFF
>TRBV28|-|TRBJ2-3|once
TGTGCCACCGCCAATCATTTAAGCACAGATACGCAGTATTTT
CATANHLSTDTQYF
>TRBV7-2|TRBD2|TRBJ2-7|many
TGTGCCAGCAGCTATTTACCGGGACTAGCGTTCTACGAGCAGTACTTC
CASSYLPGLAFYEQYF
>TRBV27|-|TRBJ2-1|-
TGTGCCAGCAGTTTAAGGCTACCCAATGAGCAGTTCTTC
CASSLRLPNEQFF
>TRBV7-2|-|TRBJ2-7|-
TGTGCCAGCAGCTTTGACGGAGAATACTACGAGCAGTACTTC
CASSFDGEYYEQYF
>TRBV5-1|-|TRBJ2-2|once
TGCGCCAGCAGCTTCGAGACACCGACCGGGGAGCTGTTTTTT
CASSFETPTGELFF
>TRBV30|-|TRBJ2-1|-
TGTGCCTGGAGTTACCTTAGCGCTAACAATGAGCAGTTCTTC
CAWSYLSANNEQFF
>TRBV15|TRBD2|TRBJ2-3|-
TGTGCCACCAGCACAAGGAGGCTAGCGGGAGGAACAGATACGCAGTATTTT
CATSTRRLAGGTDTQYF
>TRBV30|-|TRBJ2-1|-
TGTGCCTGGGGAGGTTGGGTAGGGCAGTTCTTC
CAWGGWVGQFF
>TRBV4-2|-|TRBJ2-4|-
TGTGCCAGCAGCCAAGTCCTAAACGGCCAGAAAAACATTCAGTACTTC
CASSQVLNGQKNIQYF
>TRBV28|-|TRBJ2-3|-
TGTGCCAGCAGTTTCAGTCCAGGCGGCACAGATACGCAGTATTTT
CASSFSPGGTDTQYF
>TRBV6-5|-|TRBJ2-2|-
TGTGCCAGCAGTTACTCGGACAGACTAGCAGCTGGGGAGCTGTTTTTT
CASSYSDRLAAGELFF
>TRBV19|TRBD1|TRBJ2-7|-
TGTGCCAGTAGTAGAGGGACAGGGGATTACTACGAGCAGTACTTC
CASSRGTGDYYEQYF
>TRBV9|-|TRBJ1-1|-
TGTGCCAGCACCCCGGGACATTTGAACACTGAAGCTTTCTTT
CASTPGHLNTEAFF
>TRBV27|TRBD2|TRBJ2-2|-
TGTGCCAGCAGCTTAGCGGGGGCGAACACCGGGGAGCTGTTTTTT
CASSLAGANTGELFF
>TRBV6-5|TRBD2|TRBJ2-1|-
TGTGCCAGCAGCCTACTAGCGGGACGTTACAATGAGCAGTTCTTC
CASSLLAGRYNEQFF
>TRBV28|-|TRBJ2-7|-
TGTGCCAGCAGTCGACGTAGACTCCATCTCTACGAGCAGTACTTC
CASSRRRLHLYEQYF
>TRBV28|TRBD1|TRBJ1-1|-
TGTGCCAGCAGCACCGTCGACAGGGCTCCTGAAGCTTTCTTT
CASSTVDRAPEAFF
>TRBV5-4|TRBD2|TRBJ2-5|few
TGTGCCAGCAGCTTGAGAGAATCCAATAGCGGGCGGGAGACCCAGTACTTC
CASSLRESNSGRETQYF
>TRBV6-5|-|TRBJ2-7|-
TGTGCCAGCAGTTACTCCCTAGCTAGCTACGAGCAGTACTTC
CASSYSLASYEQYF
>TRBV18|TRBD2|TRBJ2-1|-
TGTGCCAGCTCAACCGGGACTAGCGGGAGAAATGAGCAGTTCTTC
CASSTGTSGRNEQFF
>TRBV5-6|-|TRBJ1-4|-
TGTGCCAGCAGCTCCCTCGTCGGGGTAACTAATGAAAAACTGTTTTTT
CASSSLVGVTNEKLFF
>TRBV5-4|TRBD1|TRBJ1-2|-
TGTGCCAGCAGCTTGGCCGACAGGGAAAGCGGGGGCTACACCTTC
CASSLADRESGGYTF
>TRBV18|-|TRBJ1-3|-
TGTGCCAGCTCACCGGGAGCGAGCTCTGGAAACACCATATATTTT
CASSPGASSGNTIYF
>TRBV7-9|-|TRBJ1-3|-
TGTGCCAGCAGCTTAGACAGAAACACCATATATTTT
CASSLDRNTIYF
>TRBV28|-|TRBJ1-4|-
TGTGCCACAAAATCCCGTGGGGGGTATAATGAAAAACTGTTTTTT
CATKSRGGYNEKLFF
>TRBV2|-|TRBJ2-3|-
TGTGCCAGCACTGAGCGGGCCAGGACAGATACGCAGTATTTT
CASTERARTDTQYF
>TRBV28|-|TRBJ1-3|-
TGTGCCAGCAGTTTCGGGGGGCCTGGAAACACCATATATTTT
CASSFGGPGNTIYF
>TRBV7-3|TRBD2|TRBJ2-7|-
TGTGCCAGCAGTCCCGGGACTACTAAAAACGAGCAGTACTTC
CASSPGTTKNEQYF
>TRBV7-9|TRBD1|TRBJ1-2|-
TGTGCCAGCAGTCCGGACAGGGGTCCCATCTCGGGTGGCTACACCTTC
CASSPDRGPISGGYTF
>TRBV10-3|TRBD1|TRBJ2-3|-
TGTGCCATCAGTGATCGGAACAGGGGGCCCACAGATACGCAGTATTTT
CAISDRNRGPTDTQYF
>TRBV2|-|TRBJ2-3|-
TGTGCCAGCAGTGACCCGACTGAAAGAAAAGCAACAGATACGCAGTATTTT
CASSDPTERKATDTQYF
>TRBV5-4|TRBD2|TRBJ2-1|once
TGTGCCAGCAGCTCGGATACTAGCGGGGACGCATACAATGAGCAGTTCTTC
CASSSDTSGDAYNEQFF
>TRBV29-1|TRBD2|TRBJ2-7|once
TGCAGCGTTGGTTCGGGAGGAACCTACGAGCAGTACTTC
CSVGSGGTYEQYF
>TRBV5-1|-|TRBJ2-1|-
TGCGCCAGCAGCTTGGAGGCAGCTCCGGCCCATGAGCAGTTCTTC
CASSLEAAPAHEQFF
>TRBV28|-|TRBJ2-7|few
TGTGCCAGCAGTTTTAGTGCTAGCTCCTACGAGCAGTACTTC
CASSFSASSYEQYF